These 5 T cell receptor beta chains originate from one sample sequenced in a study of cytomegalovirus exposure and HLA in healthy donors. Use of 60 Vbeta and 13 Jbeta primers characterized the PCR. Measured with immunoSEQ multiplex PCR; TCRdb has only the in-frame clones, and not every one. Of 150,000 to 200,000 clones listed, 62% are singletons. The specimen sequenced was PBMCs. The receptor set was obtained from a man aged 40-55 years in good health and CMV-seronegative.

V and J are TRBV6-5 and TRBJ2-1; D might be TRBD1 (6 bases). Germline V gives CDR1 MNHEY, CDR2 SVGAGI. This CDR3 is 11 amino acids long. Trimming removed 6 bases from V and 10 bases from J, with 10 bases in between. The CDR3 loop is CASSQGQEQFF. The CDR3 DNA follows: TGTGCCAGCAGCCAAGGACAGGAGCAGTTCTTC.

V gene TRBV11-3 combines with J gene TRBJ1-3; TRBD1 might be the D (5 bases). This CDR3 has 17 residues. CDR1 SGHNT and CDR2 YENEEA come from the germline V gene. V was trimmed by 5 bases and J by 0 bases, leaving 17 bases between them. Here the CDR3 reads CASSHGLGRSSGNTIYF. In DNA form, the CDR3 reads TGTGCCAGCAGCCATGGGTTGGGGCGGAGCTCTGGAAACACCATATATTTT.

CDR3 sequence (DNA): TGCAGCGTTGCGGGACAAGTTAACACTGAAGCTTTCTTT. It yields the protein CSVAGQVNTEAFF. The chain recombines TRBV29-1 with TRBJ1-1, with D possibly being TRBD1 (6 bases). The CDR3 extends over 13 amino acids. The germline V and J ends were trimmed by 4 bases and 2 bases, with 11 bases remaining between them. CDR1 is SQVTM, CDR2 ANQGSEA, per germline.

The rearrangement joins TRBV7-9 to TRBJ2-1; unclear D gene. Germline lookup yields CDR1 SEHNR and CDR2 FQNEAQ (reference sequence). Deletions cut 5 bases from V and 4 bases from J, with 6 bases between. The CDR3 totals 12 residues. DNA for the CDR3: TGTGCCAGCAGCCTCGGGTACAATGAGCAGTTCTTC. Protein: CASSLGYNEQFF.

Details on this clone: Just one base apart from a much larger clone, this may be a read error. The chain recombines TRBV5-8 with TRBJ2-4, with 11 bases that match TRBD2. Trimming at V came to 2 bases and at J to 4 bases, leaving 5 bases not matched to a gene. The CDR3 covers 16 residues. In germline, CDR1 is SGHTS, CDR2 YDEGEE. In DNA form, the CDR3 reads TGTGCCAGCAGCTTAGCTACTAGCGGGAGAAAAAACATTCAGTACTTC. The encoded protein is CASSLATSGRKNIQYF. Looking up the rest from reference TRBV5-8 and TRBJ2-4 gives the full variable domain: EAGVTQSPTHLIKTRGQQATLRCSPISGHTSVYWYQQALGLGLQFLLWYDEGEERNRGNFPPRFSGRQFPNYSSELNVNALELEDSALYLCASSLATSGRKNIQYFGAGTRLSVL.